This record concerns one T cell receptor (beta chain) sequence. Antigen unknown. This CDR3 has 15 amino acids. CDR1 and CDR2 from the germline V gene are LGHNA and YSLEER. V was pared by 3 bases and J by 6 bases, with 7 bases of the junction left unmatched. The sample belongs to a study of CD8 T cells in ankylosing spondylitis. Libraries of TCR beta came from quantitative 5'-RACE with molecular barcodes. Each CDR3 protein gets one entry after TCRdb re-called the 5' RACE reads with MiXCR. The data show 750,000 to 850,000 distinct CDR3 sequences, about an eighth seen once. Whole-study results and caveats: In synovial fluid and blood from reactive arthritis, some motif variants were previously reported. Ankylosing spondylitis blood appeared to carry a characteristic TCR beta motif of several highly homologous variants.

The sequenced sample was blood, either unsorted or a sorted T cell fraction (not recorded which). The source is a male donor with ankylosing spondylitis. This rearrangement joins TRBV4-3 to TRBJ2-3; 9 nucleotides align to TRBD2. This CDR3 reads CASSQSSGGGDTQYF. DNA of the CDR3: TGCGCCAGCAGCCAGAGTAGCGGGGGCGGCGATACGCAGTATTTT.